Listed here are 11 T cell receptor beta chains from one sample, sequenced in a study of neoadjuvant nivolumab and ipilimumab in lung cancer. Profiled with immunoSEQ multiplex PCR; TCRdb holds only in-frame clones, not every one. The sample has 8,000 to 10,000 clones, approximately 75% seen once; the top ten hold about 3.2%. The sequencing used tumor tissue, collected after neoadjuvant nivolumab, alone or with ipilimumab, at or shortly before surgery. Receptors were obtained from an adult with non-small cell lung cancer.

This sequence joins TRBV4-2 and TRBJ2-7, with 9 bases aligning to TRBD2. Germline lookup yields CDR1 LGHNA and CDR2 YNFKEQ. Trimming removed 0 bases from V and 4 bases from J; junction bases left unmatched: 7. The length of the CDR3 is 16 residues. This CDR3 reads CASSQDPSGTFYEQYF. The CDR3 DNA is TGTGCCAGCAGCCAAGATCCTAGCGGGACCTTTTACGAGCAGTACTTC.

The J gene is TRBJ2-7, the V gene TRBV9; possible D gene TRBD2, 5 bases. V lost 4 bases to trimming and J lost 6 bases, with 17 bases between them. Germline CDR1 SGDLS, CDR2 YYNGEE. The CDR3 totals 14 residues. CDR3 nucleotide sequence: TGTGCCAGCAGCCCCCGACAAGACGAGGGCGAGCAGTACTTC. Translated: CASSPRQDEGEQYF.

The chain employs TRBV10-3 and TRBJ2-1; 7 nucleotides align to TRBD1. The CDR3 covers 15 residues. The germline gives CDR1 ENHRY, CDR2 SYGVKD. V dropped 11 bases and J dropped 5; count of bases not matched to a gene: 15. CDR3 nucleotide sequence: TGTGCCGTCCAAAAGGATACAGGGGCTAACAATGAGCAGTTCTTC. It codes for CAVQKDTGANNEQFF.

The chain links TRBV7-2 to TRBJ2-3; D unclear. V shed 5 bases and J shed 2 bases, with 14 bases lying between them. This CDR3 has 15 residues. Germline V gene data show CDR1 as SGHTA and CDR2 as FQGNSA. The CDR3 sequence: CASSPQYFDTDTQYF. The DNA for the CDR3 is TGTGCCAGCAGCCCCCAGTACTTTGACACAGATACGCAGTATTTT. Drawing the rest from reference TRBV7-2 and TRBJ2-3, the complete variable domain is GAGVSQSPSNKVTEKGKDVELRCDPISGHTALYWYRQSLGQGLEFLIYFQGNSAPDKSGLPSDRFSAERTGGSVSTLTIQRTQQEDSAVYLCASSPQYFDTDTQYFGPGTRLTVL.

The chain combines TRBV4-1 with TRBJ2-7; 8 nucleotides align to TRBD1. After removal of 4 bases from V and 5 bases from J, the junction contained 10 bases not matched to a gene. The germline gives CDR1 MGHRA, CDR2 YSYEKL. CDR3 length: 15 amino acids. Here the CDR3 reads CASSPWTGRYNEQYF. The DNA for the CDR3 is TGCGCCAGCAGCCCGTGGACAGGGAGATATAACGAGCAGTACTTC.

The rearrangement joins TRBV5-1 to TRBJ1-5; tentative D call: TRBD1 (5 bases). Germline V CDR1 and CDR2: SGHRS, YFSETQ. The CDR3 covers 13 residues. V was trimmed by 3 bases and J by 5 bases, leaving 9 bases between them. CDR3 coding DNA: TGCGCCAGCAGCTCGGGGGGAGATCAGCCCCAGCATTTT. Its translation: CASSSGGDQPQHF.

The V call is TRBV18, the J call TRBJ2-1; D is perhaps TRBD2 (6 bases). Germline assignment: CDR1 KGHSH and CDR2 LQKENI. The CDR3 contains 15 residues. V was cut by 1 base and J by 0 bases, with 7 bases left in between. In DNA, the CDR3 is TGTGCCAGCTCACCACAGCGGGCCTCCTACAATGAGCAGTTCTTC. It is translated as CASSPQRASYNEQFF.

This rearrangement joins TRBV5-1 to TRBJ2-1, with 7 bases matching TRBD2. J lost 5 bases, V lost 1 base, and 6 bases had no gene match. This CDR3 has 15 amino acids. Germline values: CDR1 SGHRS, CDR2 YFSETQ. CDR3 nucleotides: TGCGCCAGCAGCTTGCCAGAACGGGGGGACAATGAGCAGTTCTTC. Protein: CASSLPERGDNEQFF.

The chain recombines TRBV6-1 with TRBJ2-7, with unresolved D. This CDR3 has 14 amino acids. Per the germline V gene, CDR1 is MNHNS and CDR2 is SASEGT. V lost 2 bases and J 2 bases, leaving 10 bases between the germline ends. Here the CDR3 DNA reads TGTGCCAGCAGTGAATATCCACCCCCCTACGAGCAGTACTTC. Amino acid sequence: CASSEYPPPYEQYF.

CDR3 residues: CASSQSGTLYNEQFF. For the CDR3, the DNA is TGTGCCAGCAGCCAGAGCGGGACCCTCTACAATGAGCAGTTCTTC. The V and J genes are TRBV5-4 and TRBJ2-1, with 7 positions matching TRBD2. Per the germline V gene, CDR1 is SGHNT and CDR2 is YYREEE (reference sequence). CDR3 length: 15 residues. Trimming took 4 bases from V and 3 from J; bases not matched to a gene: 7.

V and J are TRBV2 and TRBJ2-5; 11 bases agree with TRBD2. Germline assignment: CDR1 SNHLY and CDR2 FYNNEI. The ends lost 7 bases at V and 0 bases at J; junction bases unmatched: 1. This CDR3 is built from 14 residues. This CDR3 is CASMTSGNQETQYF. The CDR3 coding sequence is TGTGCCAGCATGACTAGCGGGAACCAAGAGACCCAGTACTTC.